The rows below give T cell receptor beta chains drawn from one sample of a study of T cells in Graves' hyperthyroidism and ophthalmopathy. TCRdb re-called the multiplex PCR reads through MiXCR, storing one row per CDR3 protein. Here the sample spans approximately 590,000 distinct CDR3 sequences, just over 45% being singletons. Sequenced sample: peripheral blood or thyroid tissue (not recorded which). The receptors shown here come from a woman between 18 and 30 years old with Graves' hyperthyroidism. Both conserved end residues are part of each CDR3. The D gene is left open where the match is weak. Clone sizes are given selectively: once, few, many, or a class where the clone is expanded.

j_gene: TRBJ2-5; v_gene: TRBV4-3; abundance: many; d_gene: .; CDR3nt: TGCGCCAGCAGTCCCCACGAAGCGAATGAAGAGACCCAGTACTTC; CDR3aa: CASSPHEANEETQYF
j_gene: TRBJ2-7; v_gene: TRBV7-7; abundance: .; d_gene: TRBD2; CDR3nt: TGTGCCAGCAGCAAGACTAGCGGGAACTACGAGCAGTACTTC; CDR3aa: CASSKTSGNYEQYF
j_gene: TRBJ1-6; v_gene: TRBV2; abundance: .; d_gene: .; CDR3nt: TGTGCCAGCGGGATAAGGGGGTCAGGTTCACCCCTCCACTTT; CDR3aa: CASGIRGSGSPLHF
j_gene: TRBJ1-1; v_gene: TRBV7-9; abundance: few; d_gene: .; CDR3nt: TGTGCCAGCAGCTCGAGACAGTCAGTCATGAACACTGAAGCTTTCTTT; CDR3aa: CASSSRQSVMNTEAFF
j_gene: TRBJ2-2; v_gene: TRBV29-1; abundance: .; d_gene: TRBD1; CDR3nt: TGCAGCCAGACGACAGGGCACGGGGAGCTGTTTTTT; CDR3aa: CSQTTGHGELFF
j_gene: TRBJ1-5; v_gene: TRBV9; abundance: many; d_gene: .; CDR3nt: TGTGCCAGCAGCGTAGGGCAGAACAATCAGCCCCAGCATTTT; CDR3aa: CASSVGQNNQPQHF
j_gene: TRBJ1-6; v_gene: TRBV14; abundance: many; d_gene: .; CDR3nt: TGTGCCAGCAGCCAAGGGCGGTCACCCCTCCACTTT; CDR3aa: CASSQGRSPLHF
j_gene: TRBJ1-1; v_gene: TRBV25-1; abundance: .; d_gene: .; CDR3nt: TGTGCCAGCAGAGACATTGAAGCTTTCTTT; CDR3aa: CASRDIEAFF
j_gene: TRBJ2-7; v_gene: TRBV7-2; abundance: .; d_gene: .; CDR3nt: TGTGCCAGCAGCCCCCCGGGACTCCGTCTCGAGCAGTACTTC; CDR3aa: CASSPPGLRLEQYF
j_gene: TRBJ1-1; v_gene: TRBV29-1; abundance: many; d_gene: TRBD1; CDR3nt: TGCAGCGTCCACAGGGGGGCCATGAACACTGAAGCTTTCTTT; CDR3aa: CSVHRGAMNTEAFF
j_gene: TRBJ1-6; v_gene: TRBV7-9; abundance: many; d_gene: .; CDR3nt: TGTGCCAGCAGCTCCGGACAGTATAATTCACCCCTCCACTTT; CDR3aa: CASSSGQYNSPLHF
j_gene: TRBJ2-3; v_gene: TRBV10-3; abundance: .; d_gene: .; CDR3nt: TGTGCCATCGGAACTGCAGTATTTAGCACAGATACGCAGTATTTT; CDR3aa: CAIGTAVFSTDTQYF
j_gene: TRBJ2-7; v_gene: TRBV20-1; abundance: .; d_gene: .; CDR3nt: TGCAGTGCCCCCGGCTCGGCGGGGTGGGAGGATTACGAGCAGTACTTC; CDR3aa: CSAPGSAGWEDYEQYF
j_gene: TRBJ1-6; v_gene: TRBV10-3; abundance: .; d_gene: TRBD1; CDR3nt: TGTGCCATCAGACAGGGGACCTGGGGAGGATCACCCCTCCACTTT; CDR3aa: CAIRQGTWGGSPLHF
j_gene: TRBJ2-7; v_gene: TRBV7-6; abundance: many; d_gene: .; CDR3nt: TGTGCCAGCAGCCCTGCCCCCCAGGTATACGAGCAGTACTTC; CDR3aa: CASSPAPQVYEQYF
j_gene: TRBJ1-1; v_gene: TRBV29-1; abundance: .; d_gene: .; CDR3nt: TGCAGCTCGGAGGGACGAACGAACACTGAAGCTTTCTTT; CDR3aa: CSSEGRTNTEAFF
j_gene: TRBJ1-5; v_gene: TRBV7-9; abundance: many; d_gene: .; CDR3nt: TGTGCCAGCAGGGGTGATGGTCAGCCCCAGCATTTT; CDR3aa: CASRGDGQPQHF
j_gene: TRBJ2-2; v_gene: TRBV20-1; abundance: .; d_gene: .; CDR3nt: TGCAGTGCTCCCGGGGCCGTTAAAACCGGGGAGCTGTTTTTT; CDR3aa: CSAPGAVKTGELFF
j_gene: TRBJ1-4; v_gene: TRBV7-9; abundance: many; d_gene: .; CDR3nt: TGTGCCAGCCAAAGGATGAATGAAAAACTGTTTTTT; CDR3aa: CASQRMNEKLFF
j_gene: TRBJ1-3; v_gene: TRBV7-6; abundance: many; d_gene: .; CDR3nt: TGTGCCAGCAGCTCGGGTTTAGGGTCTGGAAACACCATATATTTT; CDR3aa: CASSSGLGSGNTIYF
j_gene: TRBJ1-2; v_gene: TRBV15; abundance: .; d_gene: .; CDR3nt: TGTGCCACCAGCAGAGATCACGGGGACTTTGGCTACACCTTC; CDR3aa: CATSRDHGDFGYTF
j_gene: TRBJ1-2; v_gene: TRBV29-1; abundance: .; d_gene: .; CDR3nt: TGCAGCGTTGCGGGGGTAGACGGATCTAACTATGGCTACACCTTC; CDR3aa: CSVAGVDGSNYGYTF
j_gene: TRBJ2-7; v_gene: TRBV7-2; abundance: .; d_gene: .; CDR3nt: TGTGCCAGCAGCCAACTCTGGGGGACTCCGAGCTCCTACGAGCAGTACTTC; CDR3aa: CASSQLWGTPSSYEQYF
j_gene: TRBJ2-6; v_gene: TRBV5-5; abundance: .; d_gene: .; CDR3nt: TGTGCCAGCAGCTTGAGGACAGCTTACTCTGGGGCCAACGTCCTGACTTTC; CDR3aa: CASSLRTAYSGANVLTF
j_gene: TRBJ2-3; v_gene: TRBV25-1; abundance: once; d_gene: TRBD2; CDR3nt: TGTGCCAGCACCGTGGGACTAGCGGGAGGCCTCACAGATACGCAGTATTTT; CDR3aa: CASTVGLAGGLTDTQYF
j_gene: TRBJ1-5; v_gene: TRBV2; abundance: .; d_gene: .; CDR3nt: TGTGCCAGCAGTGTTTCCTCCTCGGGTCAGCCCCAGCATTTT; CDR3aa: CASSVSSSGQPQHF
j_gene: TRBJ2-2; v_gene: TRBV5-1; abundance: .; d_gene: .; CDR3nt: TGCGCCAGCAGCTTGGAGACCGGGGAGCTGTTTTTT; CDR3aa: CASSLETGELFF
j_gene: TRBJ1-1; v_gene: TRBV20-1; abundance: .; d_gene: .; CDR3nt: TGCAGTGCTACCTCCCCGGATGGGGAGAACACTGAAGCTTTCTTT; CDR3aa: CSATSPDGENTEAFF
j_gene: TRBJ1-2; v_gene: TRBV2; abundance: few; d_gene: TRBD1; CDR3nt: TGTGCCAGCAGTCCCCGACAGGGAGTTAACTATGGCTACACCTTC; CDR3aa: CASSPRQGVNYGYTF
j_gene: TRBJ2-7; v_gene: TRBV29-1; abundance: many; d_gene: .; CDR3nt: TGCAGCGTTGAAGCCACCGGGTGGGGAAACGAGCAGTACTTC; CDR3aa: CSVEATGWGNEQYF
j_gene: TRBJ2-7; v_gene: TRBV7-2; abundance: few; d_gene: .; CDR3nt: TGTGCCAGCAGCTTAGCCAGGGTTTTCTACGAGCAGTACTTC; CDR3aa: CASSLARVFYEQYF
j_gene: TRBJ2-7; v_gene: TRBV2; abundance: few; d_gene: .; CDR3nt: TGTGCCAGCAGCGCTAGTCTGGAGAGTTACGAGCAGTACTTC; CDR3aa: CASSASLESYEQYF
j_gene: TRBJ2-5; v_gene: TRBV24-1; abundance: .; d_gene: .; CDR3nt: TGTGCCACCAGCTGGGGAAGGGGAGAGACCCAGTACTTC; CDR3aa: CATSWGRGETQYF
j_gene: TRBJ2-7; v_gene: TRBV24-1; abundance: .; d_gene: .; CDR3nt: TGTGCCACCAGTGATCCGCAGGGGCAGGACGAGCAGTACTTC; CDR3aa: CATSDPQGQDEQYF
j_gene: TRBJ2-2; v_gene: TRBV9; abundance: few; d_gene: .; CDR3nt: TGTGCCAGCAGCGTAGATGGGTCGGGCACCGGGGAGCTGTTTTTT; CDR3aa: CASSVDGSGTGELFF
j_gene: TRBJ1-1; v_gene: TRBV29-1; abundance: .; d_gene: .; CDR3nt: TGCAGCGTTTGGAGTTATATGAACACTGAAGCTTTCTTT; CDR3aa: CSVWSYMNTEAFF
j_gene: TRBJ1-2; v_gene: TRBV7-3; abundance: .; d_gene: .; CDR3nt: TGTGCCAGCAGCTTAACCCCGAGTGGCTATGGCTACACCTTC; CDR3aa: CASSLTPSGYGYTF
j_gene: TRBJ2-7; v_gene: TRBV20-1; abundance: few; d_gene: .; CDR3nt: TGCAGTGCTAGCTTAGCAGGGGGCACAGGACTAGTCTCCTACGAGCAGTACTTC; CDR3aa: CSASLAGGTGLVSYEQYF
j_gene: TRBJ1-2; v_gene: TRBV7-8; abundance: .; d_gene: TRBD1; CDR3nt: TGTGCCAGTAGTACCGGGACAGGGTCCCATGGCTACACCTTC; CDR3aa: CASSTGTGSHGYTF
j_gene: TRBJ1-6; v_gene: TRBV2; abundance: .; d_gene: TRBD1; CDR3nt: TGTGCCAGCAGGAACCAGGGGGCAAATTCACCCCTCCACTTT; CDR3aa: CASRNQGANSPLHF
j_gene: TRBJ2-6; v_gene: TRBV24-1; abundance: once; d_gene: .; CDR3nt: TGTGCCACCAGTGATACCAGGGAGGCCAACGTCCTGACTTTC; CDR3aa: CATSDTREANVLTF
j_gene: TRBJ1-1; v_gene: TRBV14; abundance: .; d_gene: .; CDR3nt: TGTGCCAGCAGCCAAGATAAAGGAGTGAACACTGAAGCTTTCTTT; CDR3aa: CASSQDKGVNTEAFF
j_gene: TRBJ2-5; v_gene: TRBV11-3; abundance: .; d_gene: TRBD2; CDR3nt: TGTGCCAGCAGCTTACGGCCGGGAGGAGAGACCCAGTACTTC; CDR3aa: CASSLRPGGETQYF
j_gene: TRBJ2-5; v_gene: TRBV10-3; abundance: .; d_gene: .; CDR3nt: TGTGCCGGGCAAGTATACCAGACCCAGTACTTC; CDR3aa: CAGQVYQTQYF
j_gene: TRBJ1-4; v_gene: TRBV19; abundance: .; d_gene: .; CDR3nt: TGTGCCAGTAGTCCAAACGACGAGGAAAAACTGTTTTTT; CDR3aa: CASSPNDEEKLFF
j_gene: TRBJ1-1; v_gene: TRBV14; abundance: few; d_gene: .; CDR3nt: TGTGCCAGCAGCCAAGAGGTAGGGGAGACTGAAGCTTTCTTT; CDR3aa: CASSQEVGETEAFF
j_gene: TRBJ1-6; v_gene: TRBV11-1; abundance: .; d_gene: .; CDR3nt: TGTGCCAGCAGCTTTGTGGGACACTCTAATTCACCCCTCCACTTT; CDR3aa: CASSFVGHSNSPLHF
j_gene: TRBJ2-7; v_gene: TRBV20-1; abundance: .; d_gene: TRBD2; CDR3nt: TGCAGTGCTAGACGCGCGGGAGGGCCTAGGGCCTACGAGCAGTACTTC; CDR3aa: CSARRAGGPRAYEQYF
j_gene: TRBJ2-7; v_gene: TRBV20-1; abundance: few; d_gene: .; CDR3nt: TGCAGTGCTGCCCGGGCTGACCAATACGGCGAGCAGTACTTC; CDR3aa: CSAARADQYGEQYF
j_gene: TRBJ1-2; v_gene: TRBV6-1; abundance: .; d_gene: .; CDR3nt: TGTGCCAGCAGGCTCGTGGGGGAGAACACTCCGTACACCTTC; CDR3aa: CASRLVGENTPYTF
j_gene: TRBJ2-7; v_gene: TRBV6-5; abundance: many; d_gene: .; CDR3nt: TGTGCCAGCAGTACTCTAGACGAGCAGTACTTC; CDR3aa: CASSTLDEQYF
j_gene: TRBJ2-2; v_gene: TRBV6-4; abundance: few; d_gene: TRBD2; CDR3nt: TGTGCCAGCAGTGACACTAGCGGAAACACCGGGGAGCTGTTTTTT; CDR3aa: CASSDTSGNTGELFF
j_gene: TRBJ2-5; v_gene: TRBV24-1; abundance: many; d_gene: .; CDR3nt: TGTGCCACCAGTGATTGGGCTTTGGAGACCCAGTACTTC; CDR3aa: CATSDWALETQYF
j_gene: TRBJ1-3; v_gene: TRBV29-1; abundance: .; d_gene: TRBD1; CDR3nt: TGCAGCGCCCGAGTCGGGACAGGCCCTGGAAACACCATATATTTT; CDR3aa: CSARVGTGPGNTIYF
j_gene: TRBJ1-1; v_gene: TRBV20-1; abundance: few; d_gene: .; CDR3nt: TGCAGTGCTAGTGTGGGGCCGAACACTGAAGCTTTCTTT; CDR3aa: CSASVGPNTEAFF